This T cell receptor beta chain was sequenced in a study of blood T cell repertoires in COVID-19. Study-wide context: Both acute and convalescent COVID-19 samples were obtained from the United States, Italy and Spain. PBMCs, B-cell-depleted T cells, or T cells provided the cDNA or gDNA that made up the material.

In Seattle, patients joined the study during active infection and were tracked longitudinally. As processed by the authors: Amplification from reference gene primers served as the basis for estimated nucleated cell counts. Profiling relied on immunoSEQ multiplex PCR, and the TCRdb table lists in-frame clones only, not all of them. The V and J calls and the clone size are those of that table, but D and trimming were determined from the DNA. The data hold 150,000 to 200,000 clones, with roughly 81% observed a single time. J lost 0 bases, V lost 5 bases, and 4 bases had no gene match. The germline V gene encodes CDR1 LNHDA and CDR2 SQIVND (reference sequence). The CDR3 runs 15 residues. This clone showed up just a few times.

The V gene is TRBV19, the J gene TRBJ1-1; 9 bases match TRBD1. The source material was peripheral blood. This receptor was taken from a woman aged 80 or over with COVID-19, enrolled during active disease. The CDR3 DNA follows: TGTGCCAGTAGTCTCGGGACAGGGCTGAACACTGAAGCTTTCTTT. Protein: CASSLGTGLNTEAFF.